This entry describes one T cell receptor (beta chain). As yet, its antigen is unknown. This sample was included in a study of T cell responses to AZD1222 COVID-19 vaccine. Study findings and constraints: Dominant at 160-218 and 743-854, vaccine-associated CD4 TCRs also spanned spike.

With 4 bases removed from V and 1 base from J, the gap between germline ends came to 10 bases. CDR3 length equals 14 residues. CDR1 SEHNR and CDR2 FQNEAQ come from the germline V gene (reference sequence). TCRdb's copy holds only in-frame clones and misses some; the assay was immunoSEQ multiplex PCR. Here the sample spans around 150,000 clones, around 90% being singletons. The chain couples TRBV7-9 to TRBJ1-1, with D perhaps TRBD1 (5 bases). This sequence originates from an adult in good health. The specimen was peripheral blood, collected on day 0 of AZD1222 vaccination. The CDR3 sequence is CASSSWQGNTEAFF. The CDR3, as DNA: TGTGCCAGCAGCTCCTGGCAGGGGAACACTGAAGCTTTCTTT.